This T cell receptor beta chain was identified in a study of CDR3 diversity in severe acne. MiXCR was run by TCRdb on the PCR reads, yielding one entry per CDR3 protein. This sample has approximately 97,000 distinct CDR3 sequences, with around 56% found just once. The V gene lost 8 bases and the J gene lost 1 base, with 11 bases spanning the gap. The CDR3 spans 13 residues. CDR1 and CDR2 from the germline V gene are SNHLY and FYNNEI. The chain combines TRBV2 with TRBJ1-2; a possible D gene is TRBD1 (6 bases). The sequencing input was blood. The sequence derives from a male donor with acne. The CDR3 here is CASARDNNYGYTF. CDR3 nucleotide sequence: TGTGCCAGCGCCCGGGACAATAACTATGGCTACACCTTC.